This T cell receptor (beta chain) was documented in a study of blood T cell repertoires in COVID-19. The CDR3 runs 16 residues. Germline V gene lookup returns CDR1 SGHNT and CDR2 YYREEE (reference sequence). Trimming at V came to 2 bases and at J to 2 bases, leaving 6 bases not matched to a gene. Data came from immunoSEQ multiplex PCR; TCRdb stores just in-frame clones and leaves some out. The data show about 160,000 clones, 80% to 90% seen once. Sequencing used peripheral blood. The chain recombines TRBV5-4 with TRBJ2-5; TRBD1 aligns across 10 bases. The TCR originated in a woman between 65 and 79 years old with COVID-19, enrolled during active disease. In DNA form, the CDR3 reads TGTGCCAGCAGCTTTCCGGACAGGGGGGGTCAAGAGACCCAGTACTTC. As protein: CASSFPDRGGQETQYF.